Each of the 20 T cell receptor beta chains below was sequenced from the same sample in a study of CXCR3-negative and CXCR3-positive naive CD8 T cells. 5' RACE that incorporated UMI labels was used to prepare the TRB cDNA libraries. TCRdb re-called the 5' RACE reads and shows each CDR3 protein once, DNA omitted. The sample's table shows roughly 120,000 distinct CDR3 sequences. These receptors have no identified antigens. General study findings and limits: Against CXCR3-negative naive cells, CXCR3-positive naive cells showed more hydrophobic TRB CDR3s.

Sample: naive CXCR3+ CD8+ T cells from blood. Regarding subset: CD45RO-CCR7+CD27+CD95- naive CD8+ T cells expressing CXCR3 (TNR3+). These receptors were taken from a human donor in good health. Some clones in this sample may be carry-over from other donors' samples.

The CDR3 sequence is CASRQPSGQCETEAFF. The chain is built from TRBV12-2 and TRBJ1-1; TCRdb selects TRBD1, and the lack of DNA leaves this call unchecked. TRBV12-2 is classified as a pseudogene. This CDR3 has 16 amino acids.

The CDR3 sequence: CASRQGNYEQYF. The genes are TRBV6-6 and TRBJ2-7; TCRdb selects TRBD1, and the lack of DNA leaves this call unchecked. Germline loops: CDR1 MNHNY, CDR2 SVGAGI (reference sequence). This CDR3 contains 12 residues.

The rearrangement uses TRBV29-1 and TRBJ2-1; TCRdb's D call, TRBD2, is unchecked because there is no DNA. Looked up from germline, CDR1 is SQVTM and CDR2 is ANQGSEA. This CDR3 region has 17 residues. CDR3 residues: CSVVVLRRAGGNNEQFF.

This chain uses TRBV4-2 with TRBJ2-1. The germline gives CDR1 LGHNA, CDR2 YNFKEQ. The CDR3 runs to 15 residues. This CDR3 is CASSQRHSSYNEQFF.

The CDR3 spells CSVEAGMTGTTEAFF. The chain combines TRBV29-1 with TRBJ1-1; TCRdb's D call of TRBD1 is untestable without DNA. This CDR3 contains 15 residues. Germline V gene data show CDR1 as SQVTM and CDR2 as ANQGSEA.

The CDR3: CASSLVSPREQFF. This chain links TRBV13 with TRBJ2-1; the D gene TCRdb calls, TRBD2, cannot be checked with no DNA. The germline V gene has CDR1 PRHDT and CDR2 FYEKMQ (reference sequence). The CDR3 has 13 residues.

The V and J genes are TRBV29-1 and TRBJ1-1; TCRdb selects TRBD1, and the lack of DNA leaves this call unchecked. The CDR3 covers 12 residues. Germline CDR1 is SQVTM and CDR2 is ANQGSEA. CDR3 residues: CSVTGMNTEAFF. The complete variable domain, with remaining parts taken from reference TRBV29-1 and TRBJ1-1, reads SAVISQKPSRDICQRGTSLTIQCQVDSQVTMMFWYRQQPGQSLTLIATANQGSEATYESGFVIDKFPISRPNLTFSTLTVSNMSPEDSSIYLCSVTGMNTEAFFGQGTRLTVV.

This rearrangement joins TRBV7-2 to TRBJ2-2; checking the TCRdb D call of TRBD1 is not possible without DNA. Germline CDR1 and CDR2: SGHTA and FQGNSA. CDR3 length equals 15 residues. CDR3 region: CASSPGTTNTGELFF.

J is TRBJ2-5 and V is TRBV27. This CDR3 has 13 amino acids. CDR1 and CDR2 from the germline V gene are MNHEY and SMNVEV (reference sequence). Here the CDR3 reads CASSLGRTETQYF.

This chain uses TRBV4-3 with TRBJ2-7; the D gene TCRdb calls, TRBD1, cannot be checked with no DNA. The germline V gene has CDR1 LGHNA and CDR2 YSLEER. The CDR3 covers 15 residues. The CDR3 region is CASSQARTGPGEQYF.

The chain recombines TRBV29-1 with TRBJ2-7; the TRBD2 assignment by TCRdb is unverifiable without DNA. CDR3 length: 13 residues. Germline assignment: CDR1 SQVTM and CDR2 ANQGSEA. The CDR3 loop is CSVGLAGFYEQYF.

The chain links TRBV6-6 to TRBJ1-2; as DNA is missing, the TRBD1 call by TCRdb cannot be tested. The length of the CDR3 is 15 residues. Germline loops: CDR1 MNHNY, CDR2 SVGAGI (reference sequence). This CDR3 is CASSYADREGYGYTF.

The rearrangement links TRBV20-1 to TRBJ2-1; the D call from TCRdb, TRBD2, cannot be confirmed without DNA. The CDR3 sequence is 16 residues long. CDR1 DFQATT and CDR2 SNEGSKA come from the germline V gene (reference sequence). CDR3 loop: CSARGPGLADYNEQFF.

The rearrangement links TRBV5-6 to TRBJ2-5; TCRdb reports TRBD1, a call that lacks DNA to check it against. Per germline, CDR1 SGHDT and CDR2 YYEEEE. The CDR3 totals 14 residues. The CDR3 here is CASSSWGDWETQYF.

The J gene is TRBJ1-1, the V gene TRBV27; the TRBD1 assignment by TCRdb is unverifiable without DNA. The CDR3 spans 14 residues. The germline gives CDR1 MNHEY, CDR2 SMNVEV (reference sequence). CDR3 protein: CASSPYPGATEAFF.

The chain has TRBV11-2 and TRBJ1-2; the D call of TRBD1 rests on TCRdb alone, since no DNA is present to check it. CDR3 length: 14 residues. The V gene's germline CDR1 is SGHAT and CDR2 FQNNGV. This CDR3 reads CASSSGTEYYGYTF. The full variable domain, in which reference TRBV11-2 and TRBJ1-2 provide the parts outside the CDR3, is EAGVAQSPRYKIIEKRQSVAFWCNPISGHATLYWYQQILGQGPKLLIQFQNNGVVDDSQLPKDRFSAERLKGVDSTLKIQPAKLEDSAVYLCASSSGTEYYGYTFGSGTRLTVV.

The chain uses TRBV10-3 and TRBJ2-7; absent DNA, TCRdb's TRBD1 call cannot be checked. The CDR3 covers 13 residues. Germline V CDR1 and CDR2: ENHRY, SYGVKD. The chain's CDR3 is CAIGGQVSYEQYF.

The gene calls are TRBV7-9 and TRBJ2-7; TCRdb proposes TRBD1, but this gene call is untestable without DNA. Per the germline V gene, CDR1 is SEHNR and CDR2 is FQNEAQ (reference sequence). The CDR3 totals 13 residues. The CDR3 reads CASGAGDSYEQYF.

The chain couples TRBV4-1 to TRBJ2-5. Germline assignment: CDR1 MGHRA and CDR2 YSYEKL. This CDR3 comprises 16 residues. This chain's CDR3 is CASSQVLLGSQETQYF.

The rearrangement uses TRBV5-1 and TRBJ2-3; with no DNA, the TCRdb D assignment of TRBD2 cannot be verified. Per germline, CDR1 SGHRS and CDR2 YFSETQ. The CDR3 is 17 amino acids. CDR3: CASSSAGLAGAADTQYF. The full variable domain, in which reference TRBV5-1 and TRBJ2-3 provide the parts outside the CDR3, is KAGVTQTPRYLIKTRGQQVTLSCSPISGHRSVSWYQQTPGQGLQFLFEYFSETQRNKGNFPGRFSGRQFSNSRSEMNVSTLELGDSALYLCASSSAGLAGAADTQYFGPGTRLTVL.